The sequence of this T cell receptor beta chain was determined in a study of T cell repertoires in cytomegalovirus infection. Study summary: In the study, CMV epitopes included recently identified HLA-C-restricted and well-studied HLA-B-restricted ones. Indicated by public TCR beta signatures were CMV infection and matching HLA type.

In TCRdb, the reads were re-called with MiXCR into one record per CDR3 protein. Here the sample spans about 52,000 distinct CDR3 sequences, less than 20% being singletons. Note on this clonotype: What it recognizes is unknown.

The sequence was collected from a human donor in good health (CMV status not recorded). Some clones in this sample may be carry-over from other donors' samples. Sample: CD8+ T cells from cultured PBMCs, taken from culture after CMV antigen stimulation.

CDR3 in amino acids: CASSPPTDSQETQYF. CDR3 nucleotide sequence: TGCGCCAGCAGCCCTCCAACGGACTCCCAAGAGACCCAGTACTTC. The gene calls are TRBV4-1 and TRBJ2-5; D may be TRBD2 (5 bases). This CDR3 spans 15 amino acids. Germline CDR1 is MGHRA and CDR2 is YSYEKL. The V gene lost 4 bases and the J gene lost 1 base, with 13 bases spanning the gap.